What follows describes a single T cell receptor beta chain. This sample was included in a study of blood T cell repertoires in COVID-19. About the research overall: Collection of acute and convalescent COVID-19 samples took place in the United States, Italy and Spain. T cells, B-cell-depleted T cells, or PBMCs provided the cDNA or gDNA that served as material.

Study processing details: The assay estimated nucleated cells by amplifying reference gene primers. Clones were read by immunoSEQ multiplex PCR, and TCRdb kept only the in-frame ones, dropping some. That table gives V, J and clone size, and the DNA gave D and trimming. The sample gives just over 650,000 clones, just under 90% of which show up once; about 0.24% is in the top ten. The sequencing input was peripheral blood. The receptor comes from a woman between 18 and 29 years old with acute or convalescent COVID-19.

CDR3 region: CASSSLVYGYTF. CDR3 bases: TGTGCCAGCAGCTCACTAGTCTATGGCTACACCTTC. The V gene is TRBV11-2, the J gene TRBJ1-2; D unresolved. This CDR3 spans 12 amino acids. Germline assignment: CDR1 SGHAT and CDR2 FQNNGV. Trimming stripped 4 bases from V and 4 bases from J, with 7 bases between. Drawing the rest from reference TRBV11-2 and TRBJ1-2, the complete variable domain is EAGVAQSPRYKIIEKRQSVAFWCNPISGHATLYWYQQILGQGPKLLIQFQNNGVVDDSQLPKDRFSAERLKGVDSTLKIQPAKLEDSAVYLCASSSLVYGYTFGSGTRLTVV.